This TCR beta chain was recovered during a study of radiotherapy plus CTLA-4 blockade in lung cancer. Sequencing used immunoSEQ multiplex PCR; TCRdb keeps in-frame clones, though not all of them. The table lists about 60,000 clones, 60% to 80% of them singletons, with 2.5% to 3% in the top ten. The sequenced sample was peripheral blood, obtained from a patient treated with radiotherapy plus ipilimumab. This TCR came from a human donor with non-small cell lung cancer who had a complete response to radiotherapy plus ipilimumab.

CDR3 coding DNA: TGTGCCAGCAGCTCGAGCAGGGTAACCTACGAGCAGTACTTC. Its protein is CASSSSRVTYEQYF. The chain uses TRBV7-6 and TRBJ2-7, with TRBD1 as a possible D gene (5 bases). The CDR3 length is 14 residues. Per the germline V gene, CDR1 is SGHVS and CDR2 is FNYEAQ. V was pared by 4 bases and J by 2 bases, with 12 bases between.